The 16 T cell receptor beta chains in this list originate from one sample, sequenced in a study of shared clonotypes between healthy human individuals. The table came from immunoSEQ multiplex PCR; TCRdb's copy has only in-frame clones and leaves some out. The table has around 1.1 million clones, around three quarters seen once. The specimen was memory CD4+ T cells from PBMCs. Noted subset: CD45RA-negative fraction. These receptors all stem from a man aged 18-30 years in good health. Some clones in this sample may be carry-over from other donors' samples.

V gene TRBV2 combines with J gene TRBJ1-3, with D possibly TRBD1 on 5 matching bases. The V gene lost 6 bases and the J gene lost 10 bases, with 16 bases spanning the gap. CDR3 size: 13 residues. CDR1 is SNHLY and CDR2 is FYNNEI in the germline V gene. In DNA, the CDR3 is TGTGCCAGCAGGCCGGGCGGGGCCTCTACCATATATTTT. This encodes CASRPGGASTIYF.

The chain couples TRBV28 to TRBJ1-1; D gene uncertain. CDR3 length: 13 amino acids. V lost 2 bases to trimming and J lost 11 bases, with 15 bases between them. Germline V lookup: CDR1 MDHEN, CDR2 SYDVKM. CDR3 DNA sequence: TGTGCCAGCAGTTTACCCCCCGGGGTCTGGGCTTTCTTT. This translates into CASSLPPGVWAFF.

In this sample, this clone turned up many times. The V gene is TRBV2, the J gene TRBJ2-7; D not certain. CDR1 and CDR2 from the germline V gene are SNHLY and FYNNEI. The CDR3 length is 13 residues. The V end was cut by 2 bases, the J end by 7 bases, with 12 bases between. In DNA, the CDR3 is TGTGCCAGCAGTGAATATCTAGGAATGGAGCAGTACTTC. Residues: CASSEYLGMEQYF.

This clone was observed a handful of times. Other DNA sequences of this sample code for an identical CDR3. The CDR3: CASSVEGSSGNTIYF. As DNA, the CDR3 is TGTGCCAGCAGCGTAGAGGGCAGCTCTGGAAACACCATATATTTT. The V and J genes are TRBV9 and TRBJ1-3; no clear D gene. Germline V CDR1 and CDR2: SGDLS, YYNGEE. Trimming stripped 0 bases from V and 0 bases from J, with 7 bases between. The CDR3 consists of 15 residues. The complete variable domain, with remaining parts taken from reference TRBV9 and TRBJ1-3, reads DSGVTQTPKHLITATGQRVTLRCSPRSGDLSVYWYQQSLDQGLQFLIQYYNGEERAKGNILERFSAQQFPDLHSELNLSSLELGDSALYFCASSVEGSSGNTIYFGEGSWLTVV.

The chain carries TRBV28 and TRBJ1-1; 11 bases map to TRBD1. Losses at the gene ends were 4 bases for V and 10 bases for J; bases not matched to a gene: 11. The CDR3 spans 15 residues. CDR1 is MDHEN, CDR2 SYDVKM, per germline. CDR3 residues: CASSSVPGQGVAAFF. The CDR3 DNA reads as TGTGCCAGCAGTTCCGTCCCGGGACAGGGGGTTGCAGCTTTCTTT. The full variable domain, in which reference TRBV28 and TRBJ1-1 provide the parts outside the CDR3, is DVKVTQSSRYLVKRTGEKVFLECVQDMDHENMFWYRQDPGLGLRLIYFSYDVKMKEKGDIPEGYSVSREKKERFSLILESASTNQTSMYLCASSSVPGQGVAAFFGQGTRLTVV.

The gene calls are TRBV28 and TRBJ1-5, with D perhaps matching TRBD1 (6 bases). Germline loops: CDR1 MDHEN, CDR2 SYDVKM. The germline V and J ends were trimmed by 6 bases and 6 bases, with 18 bases remaining between them. CDR3 size: 15 residues. The CDR3 coding sequence is TGTGCCAGCAGCCCATTAGGGGGGCACGGTCAGCCCCAGCATTTT. It encodes CASSPLGGHGQPQHF.

The chain recombines TRBV6-5 with TRBJ2-1, with 8 nucleotides matching TRBD2. CDR3 length: 14 residues. The germline V gene encodes CDR1 MNHEY and CDR2 SVGAGI. J lost 9 bases, V lost 6 bases, and 10 bases had no gene match. CDR3 nucleotide sequence: TGTGCCAGCAGACCTAGGACTAGCTCCGTTGAGCAGTTCTTC. Residues: CASRPRTSSVEQFF.

V usage is TRBV10-3 and J usage is TRBJ1-1, with D maybe TRBD1 (6 bases). Per germline, CDR1 ENHRY and CDR2 SYGVKD. The CDR3 length is 14 residues. Trimming stripped 0 bases from V and 11 bases from J, with 16 bases between. The CDR3 loop is CAISESSQGFRAFF. The CDR3 coding sequence is TGTGCCATCAGTGAGTCGTCACAGGGTTTTCGGGCTTTCTTT.

J is TRBJ1-1 and V is TRBV7-2, with a weak D call TRBD1 (5 bases). Trimming took off 1 base at V and 10 bases at J, with 19 bases between the two ends. The CDR3 has 15 amino acids. Looked up from germline, CDR1 is SGHTA and CDR2 is FQGNSA. The CDR3 loop is CASSLGGGGRGGAFF. The CDR3 DNA sequence: TGTGCCAGCAGCTTAGGCGGGGGAGGGCGTGGAGGAGCTTTCTTT.

A remark on this clone: The sample contains more than one DNA sequence encoding this CDR3. The rearrangement links TRBV11-2 to TRBJ1-4; 7 bases are a match to TRBD1. With V trimmed by 1 base and J by 1 base, 0 bases remained unmatched. This CDR3 is 15 amino acids long. Germline V lookup: CDR1 SGHAT, CDR2 FQNNGV. In DNA, the CDR3 is TGTGCCAGCAGCTTAGGACAGGGAACTAATGAAAAACTGTTTTTT. Translating it yields CASSLGQGTNEKLFF.

The rearrangement joins TRBV6-1 to TRBJ1-5; D is ambiguous. Trimming left V 7 bases short and J 0 bases short, with 13 bases between. The CDR3 runs 15 residues. In germline, CDR1 is MNHNS, CDR2 SASEGT. The CDR3: CASTMDGPSNQPQHF. The CDR3 coding sequence is TGTGCCAGCACTATGGACGGTCCTAGCAATCAGCCCCAGCATTTT.

The chain combines TRBV28 with TRBJ2-7; the D is unclear. V was shortened by 5 bases and J by 3 bases, with 14 bases between the two germline ends. From germline, CDR1 is MDHEN and CDR2 SYDVKM. The CDR3 is 14 residues long. The CDR3 DNA reads as TGTGCCAGCAGTCTTCCTAAAGAACGCTACGAGCAGTACTTC. As protein: CASSLPKERYEQYF.

The chain recombines TRBV7-8 with TRBJ1-6; D is uncertain. Per germline, CDR1 SGHVS and CDR2 FQNEAQ. V lost 1 base to trimming and J lost 7 bases, with 14 bases between them. This CDR3 contains 16 residues. The CDR3 reads CASSLGHVTENSPLHF. CDR3 nucleotides: TGTGCCAGCAGCTTAGGTCACGTGACGGAGAATTCACCCCTCCACTTT.

The gene calls are TRBV5-1 and TRBJ2-3; D is possibly TRBD2 (6 bases). V was shortened by 4 bases and J by 5 bases, with 20 bases between the two germline ends. This CDR3 comprises 16 residues. Germline lookup yields CDR1 SGHRS and CDR2 YFSETQ. The CDR3 loop is CASSARGRAGIDTQYF. CDR3 nucleotide sequence: TGCGCCAGCAGCGCCCGAGGTCGTGCGGGGATAGATACGCAGTATTTT.

The V gene is TRBV7-3, the J gene TRBJ2-2, with 8 positions matching TRBD2. The V gene end was trimmed by 2 bases and the J gene end by 5 bases; junction bases not matched to a gene: 4. The CDR3 spans 15 residues. Germline lookup yields CDR1 SGHTA and CDR2 FQGTGA. This CDR3 is CASSLSSGSTGELFF. The CDR3 coding sequence is TGTGCCAGCAGCTTATCCAGCGGGAGTACCGGGGAGCTGTTTTTT. Using reference TRBV7-3 and TRBJ2-2 for the parts outside the CDR3, the full variable domain is GAGVSQTPSNKVTEKGKYVELRCDPISGHTALYWYRQSLGQGPEFLIYFQGTGAADDSGLPNDRFFAVRPEGSVSTLKIQRTERGDSAVYLCASSLSSGSTGELFFGEGSRLTVL.

The V gene is TRBV11-2, the J gene TRBJ1-2; 7 positions match TRBD1. The germline V gene encodes CDR1 SGHAT and CDR2 FQNNGV. With 5 bases clipped from V and 0 bases from J, the junction kept 9 bases outside the gene matches. This CDR3 spans 16 amino acids. This CDR3 reads CASSTITGTANYGYTF. In DNA, the CDR3 is TGTGCCAGCAGCACCATCACCGGGACAGCTAACTATGGCTACACCTTC.